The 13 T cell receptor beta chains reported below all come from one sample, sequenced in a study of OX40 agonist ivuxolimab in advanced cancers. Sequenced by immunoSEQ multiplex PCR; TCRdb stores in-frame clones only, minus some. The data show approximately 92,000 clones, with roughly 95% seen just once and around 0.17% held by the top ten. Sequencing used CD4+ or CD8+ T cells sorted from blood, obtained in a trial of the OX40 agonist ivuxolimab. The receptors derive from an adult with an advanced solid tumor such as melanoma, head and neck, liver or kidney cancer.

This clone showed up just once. CDR3 region: CASSRQGRTGELFF. The CDR3 region has the DNA TGTGCCAGCAGCCGACAGGGGAGGACCGGGGAGCTGTTTTTT. V and J are TRBV7-3 and TRBJ2-2, with TRBD1 matching over 8 bases. V dropped 5 bases and J dropped 5; count of bases not matched to a gene: 4. CDR3 length equals 14 residues. Germline assignment: CDR1 SGHTA and CDR2 FQGTGA.

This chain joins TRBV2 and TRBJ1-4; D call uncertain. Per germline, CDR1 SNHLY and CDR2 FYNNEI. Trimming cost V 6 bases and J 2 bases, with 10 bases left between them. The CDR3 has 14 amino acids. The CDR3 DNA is TGTGCCAGCAGACTGCAGGCTACTAATGAAAAACTGTTTTTT. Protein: CASRLQATNEKLFF.

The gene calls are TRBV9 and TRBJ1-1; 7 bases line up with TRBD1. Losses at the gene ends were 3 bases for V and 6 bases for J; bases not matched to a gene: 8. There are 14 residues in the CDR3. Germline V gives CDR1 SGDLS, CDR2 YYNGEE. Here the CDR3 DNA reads TGTGCCAGCAGCGGGACAGGTTTTAGCGCTGAAGCTTTCTTT. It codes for CASSGTGFSAEAFF.

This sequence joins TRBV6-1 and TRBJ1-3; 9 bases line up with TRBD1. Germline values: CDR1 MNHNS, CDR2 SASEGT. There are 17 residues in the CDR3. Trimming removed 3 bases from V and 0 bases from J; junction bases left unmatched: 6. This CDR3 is CASSDTGGGLSGNTIYF. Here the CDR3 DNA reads TGTGCCAGCAGTGACACAGGGGGCGGCCTCTCTGGAAACACCATATATTTT.

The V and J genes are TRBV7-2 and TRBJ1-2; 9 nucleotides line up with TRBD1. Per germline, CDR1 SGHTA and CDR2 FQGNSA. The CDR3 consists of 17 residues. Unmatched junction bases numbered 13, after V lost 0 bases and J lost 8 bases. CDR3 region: CASSLARSGQGTGGYTF. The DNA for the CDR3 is TGTGCCAGCAGCTTAGCCCGGAGCGGACAGGGGACTGGAGGCTACACCTTC.

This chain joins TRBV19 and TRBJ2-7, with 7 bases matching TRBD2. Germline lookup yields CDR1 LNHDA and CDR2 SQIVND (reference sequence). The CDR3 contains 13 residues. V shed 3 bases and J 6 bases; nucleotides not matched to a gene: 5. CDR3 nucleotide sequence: TGTGCCAGTAGTATTGGGGGGAGGGCCGAGCAGTACTTC. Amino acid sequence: CASSIGGRAEQYF.

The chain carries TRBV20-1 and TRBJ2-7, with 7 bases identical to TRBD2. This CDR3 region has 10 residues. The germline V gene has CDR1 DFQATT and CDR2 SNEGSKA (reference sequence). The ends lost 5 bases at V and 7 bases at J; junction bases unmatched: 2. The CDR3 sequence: CSAGGGEQYF. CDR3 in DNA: TGCAGTGCTGGGGGGGGAGAGCAGTACTTC.

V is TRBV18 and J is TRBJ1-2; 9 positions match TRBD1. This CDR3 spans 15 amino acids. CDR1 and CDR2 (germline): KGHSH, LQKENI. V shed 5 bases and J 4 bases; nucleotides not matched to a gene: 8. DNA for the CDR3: TGTGCCAGCTCAAGTGGAACAGGGGGCGCCTATGGCTACACCTTC. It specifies CASSSGTGGAYGYTF.

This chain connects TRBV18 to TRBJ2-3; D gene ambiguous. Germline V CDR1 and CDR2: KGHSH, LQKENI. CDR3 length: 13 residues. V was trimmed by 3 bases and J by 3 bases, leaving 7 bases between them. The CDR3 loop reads CASSPQDTDTQYF. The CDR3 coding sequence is TGTGCCAGCTCACCGCAGGATACAGATACGCAGTATTTT.

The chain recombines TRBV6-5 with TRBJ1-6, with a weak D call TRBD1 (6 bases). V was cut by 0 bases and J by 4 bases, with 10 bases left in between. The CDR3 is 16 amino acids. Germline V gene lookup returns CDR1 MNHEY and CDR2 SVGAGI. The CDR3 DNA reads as TGTGCCAGCAGTTACTCGCGGGGGGCGTATAATTCACCCCTCCACTTT. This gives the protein CASSYSRGAYNSPLHF.

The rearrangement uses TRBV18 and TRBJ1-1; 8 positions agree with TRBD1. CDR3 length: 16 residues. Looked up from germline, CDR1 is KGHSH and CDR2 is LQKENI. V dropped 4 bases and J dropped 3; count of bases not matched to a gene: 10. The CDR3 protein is CASSQTQGAGDTEAFF. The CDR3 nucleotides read TGTGCCAGCTCACAGACCCAGGGGGCCGGGGACACTGAAGCTTTCTTT.

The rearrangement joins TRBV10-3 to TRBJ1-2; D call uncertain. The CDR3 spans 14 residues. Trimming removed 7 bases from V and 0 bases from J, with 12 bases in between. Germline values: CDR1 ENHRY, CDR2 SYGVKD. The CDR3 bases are TGTGCCATCACCACGACCGTAGCTAACTATGGCTACACCTTC. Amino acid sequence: CAITTTVANYGYTF.

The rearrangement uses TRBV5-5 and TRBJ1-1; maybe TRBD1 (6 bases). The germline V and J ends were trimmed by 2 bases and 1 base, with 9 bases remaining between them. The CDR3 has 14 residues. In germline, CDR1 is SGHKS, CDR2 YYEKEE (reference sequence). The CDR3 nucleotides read TGTGCCAGCAGCTTTGGGGGCCCGAACACTGAAGCTTTCTTT. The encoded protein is CASSFGGPNTEAFF. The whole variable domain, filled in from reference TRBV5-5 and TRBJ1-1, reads DAGVTQSPTHLIKTRGQQVTLRCSPISGHKSVSWYQQVLGQGPQFIFQYYEKEERGRGNFPDRFSARQFPNYSSELNVNALLLGDSALYLCASSFGGPNTEAFFGQGTRLTVV.